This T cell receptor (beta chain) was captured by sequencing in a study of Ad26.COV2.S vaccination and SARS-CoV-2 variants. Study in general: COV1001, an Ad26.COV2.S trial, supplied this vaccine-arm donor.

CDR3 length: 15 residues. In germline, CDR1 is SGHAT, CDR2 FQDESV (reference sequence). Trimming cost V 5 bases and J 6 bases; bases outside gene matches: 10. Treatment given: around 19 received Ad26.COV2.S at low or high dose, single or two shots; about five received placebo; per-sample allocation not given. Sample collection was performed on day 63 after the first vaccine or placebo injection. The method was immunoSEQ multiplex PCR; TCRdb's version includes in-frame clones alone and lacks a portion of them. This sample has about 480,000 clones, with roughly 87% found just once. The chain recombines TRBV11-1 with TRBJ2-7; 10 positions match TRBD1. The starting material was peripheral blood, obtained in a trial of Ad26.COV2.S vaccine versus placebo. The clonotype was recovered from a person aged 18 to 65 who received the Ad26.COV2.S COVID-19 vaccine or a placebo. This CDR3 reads CASSVPGTGEAEQYF. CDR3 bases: TGTGCCAGCAGCGTTCCCGGGACAGGGGAGGCCGAGCAGTACTTC. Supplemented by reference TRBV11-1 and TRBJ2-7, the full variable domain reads EAEVAQSPRYKITEKSQAVAFWCDPISGHATLYWYRQILGQGPELLVQFQDESVVDDSQLPKDRFSAERLKGVDSTLKIQPAELGDSAMYLCASSVPGTGEAEQYFGPGTRLTVT.